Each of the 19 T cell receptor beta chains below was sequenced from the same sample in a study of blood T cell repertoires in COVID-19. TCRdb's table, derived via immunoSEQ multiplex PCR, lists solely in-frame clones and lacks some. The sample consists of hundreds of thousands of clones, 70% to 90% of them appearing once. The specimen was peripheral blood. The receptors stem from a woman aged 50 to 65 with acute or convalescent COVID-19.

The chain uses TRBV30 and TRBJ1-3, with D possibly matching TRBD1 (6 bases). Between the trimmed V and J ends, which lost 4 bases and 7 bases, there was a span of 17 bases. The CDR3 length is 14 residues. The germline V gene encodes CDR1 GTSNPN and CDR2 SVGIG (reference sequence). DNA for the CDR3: TGTGCCTGGACTCAGGCACAGGGAAGCAACACCATATATTTT. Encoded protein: CAWTQAQGSNTIYF.

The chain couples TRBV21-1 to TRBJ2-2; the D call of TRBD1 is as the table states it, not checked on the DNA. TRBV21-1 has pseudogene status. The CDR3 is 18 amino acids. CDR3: CASSKGQAFLSDTGELFF. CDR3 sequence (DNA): TGTGCCAGCAGCAAAGGACAGGCCTTCTTGTCTGACACCGGGGAGCTGTTTTTT.

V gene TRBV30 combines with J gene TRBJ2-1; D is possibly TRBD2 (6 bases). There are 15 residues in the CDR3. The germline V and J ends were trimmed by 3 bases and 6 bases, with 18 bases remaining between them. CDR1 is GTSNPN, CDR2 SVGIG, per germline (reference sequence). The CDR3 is CAWRGLRDSVNEQFF. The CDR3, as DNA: TGTGCCTGGAGGGGCCTGCGGGATAGCGTCAATGAGCAGTTCTTC.

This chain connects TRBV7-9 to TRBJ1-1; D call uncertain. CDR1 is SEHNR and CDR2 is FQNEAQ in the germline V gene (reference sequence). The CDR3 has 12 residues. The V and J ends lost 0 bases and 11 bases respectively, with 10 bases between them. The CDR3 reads CASSLASMEAFF. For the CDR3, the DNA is TGTGCCAGCAGCTTAGCGAGCATGGAGGCTTTCTTT.

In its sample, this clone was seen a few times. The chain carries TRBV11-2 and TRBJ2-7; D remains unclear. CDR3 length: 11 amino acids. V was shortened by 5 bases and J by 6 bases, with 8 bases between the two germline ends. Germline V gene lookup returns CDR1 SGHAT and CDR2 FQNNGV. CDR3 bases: TGTGCCAGCAGCCCCGCGGCCGAGCAGTACTTC. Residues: CASSPAAEQYF.

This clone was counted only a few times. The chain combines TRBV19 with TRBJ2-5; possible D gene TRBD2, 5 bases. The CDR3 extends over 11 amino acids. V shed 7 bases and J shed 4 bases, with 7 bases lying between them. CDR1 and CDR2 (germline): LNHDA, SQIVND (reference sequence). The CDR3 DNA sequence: TGTGCCAGTAAAGAGGGAGAGACCCAGTACTTC. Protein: CASKEGETQYF.

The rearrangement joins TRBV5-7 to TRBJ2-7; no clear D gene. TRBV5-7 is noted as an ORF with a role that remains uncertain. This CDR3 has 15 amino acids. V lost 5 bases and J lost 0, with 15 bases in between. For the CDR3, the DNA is TGTGCCAGCAGAGCCGCCGGGTCCGGCTCCTACGAGCAGTACTTC. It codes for CASRAAGSGSYEQYF.

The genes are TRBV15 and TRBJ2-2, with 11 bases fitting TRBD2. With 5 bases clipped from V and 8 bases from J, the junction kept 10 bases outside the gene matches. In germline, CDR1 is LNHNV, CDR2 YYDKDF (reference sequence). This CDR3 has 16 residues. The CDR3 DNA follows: TGTGCCACCAGCTTCGGACTAGCGGGTTTCGGGGGGGAGCTGTTTTTT. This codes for CATSFGLAGFGGELFF.

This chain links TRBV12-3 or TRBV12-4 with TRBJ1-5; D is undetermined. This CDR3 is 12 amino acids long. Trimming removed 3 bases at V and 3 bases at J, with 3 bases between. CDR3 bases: TGTGCCAGCAGTTTCAACAATCAGCCCCAGCATTTT. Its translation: CASSFNNQPQHF.

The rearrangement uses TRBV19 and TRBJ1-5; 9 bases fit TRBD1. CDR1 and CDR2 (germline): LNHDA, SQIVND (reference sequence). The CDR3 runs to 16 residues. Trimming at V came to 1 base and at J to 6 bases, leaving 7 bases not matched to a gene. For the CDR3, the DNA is TGTGCCAGTAGTATAGTAGACAGGGGGATAGGTCAGCCCCAGCATTTT. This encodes CASSIVDRGIGQPQHF.

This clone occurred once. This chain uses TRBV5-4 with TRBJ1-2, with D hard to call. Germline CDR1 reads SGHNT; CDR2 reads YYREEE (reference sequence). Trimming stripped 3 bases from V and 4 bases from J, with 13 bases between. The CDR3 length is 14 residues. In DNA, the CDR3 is TGTGCCAGCAGCTCCGGGAGTCTCGCCTATGGCTACACCTTC. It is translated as CASSSGSLAYGYTF. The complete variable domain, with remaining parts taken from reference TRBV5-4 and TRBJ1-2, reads ETGVTQSPTHLIKTRGQQVTLRCSSQSGHNTVSWYQQALGQGPQFIFQYYREEENGRGNFPPRFSGLQFPNYSSELNVNALELDDSALYLCASSSGSLAYGYTFGSGTRLTVV.

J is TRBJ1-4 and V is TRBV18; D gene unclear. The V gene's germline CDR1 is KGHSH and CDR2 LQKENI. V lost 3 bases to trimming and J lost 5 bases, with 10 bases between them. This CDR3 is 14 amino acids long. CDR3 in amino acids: CASSPLRANEKLFF. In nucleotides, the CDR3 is TGTGCCAGCTCACCTCTGAGGGCCAATGAAAAACTGTTTTTT.

CDR3 sequence: CASNEDTEAFF. The CDR3 region has the DNA TGTGCCAGTAATGAGGACACTGAAGCTTTCTTT. The chain employs TRBV19 and TRBJ1-1; D remains ambiguous. The CDR3 totals 11 residues. CDR1 is LNHDA and CDR2 is SQIVND in the germline V gene (reference sequence). Trimming took off 7 bases at V and 3 bases at J, with 6 bases between the two ends.

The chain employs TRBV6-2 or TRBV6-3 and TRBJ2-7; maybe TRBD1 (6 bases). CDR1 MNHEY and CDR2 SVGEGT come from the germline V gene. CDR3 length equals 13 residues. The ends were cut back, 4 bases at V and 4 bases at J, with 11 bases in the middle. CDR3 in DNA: TGTGCCAGCAGTTTTAACAGGGAGTACGAGCAGTACTTC. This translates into CASSFNREYEQYF.

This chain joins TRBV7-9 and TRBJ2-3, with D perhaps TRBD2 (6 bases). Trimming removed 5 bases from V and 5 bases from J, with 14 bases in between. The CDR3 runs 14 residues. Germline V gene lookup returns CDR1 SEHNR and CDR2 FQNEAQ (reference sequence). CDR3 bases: TGTGCCAGCAGCCAAAGGAGGGAGAGAGATACGCAGTATTTT. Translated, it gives CASSQRRERDTQYF. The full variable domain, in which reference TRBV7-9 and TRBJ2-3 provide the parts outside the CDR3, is DTGVSQNPRHKITKRGQNVTFRCDPISEHNRLYWYRQTLGQGPEFLTYFQNEAQLEKSRLLSDRFSAERPKGSFSTLEIQRTEQGDSAMYLCASSQRRERDTQYFGPGTRLTVL.

CDR3 loop: CASRTGESGELFF. The CDR3 DNA is TGTGCCAGCCGGACAGGGGAATCCGGGGAGCTGTTTTTT. The chain carries TRBV27 and TRBJ2-2, with 9 bases matching TRBD1. With 8 bases clipped from V and 6 bases from J, the junction kept 4 bases outside the gene matches. The CDR3 consists of 13 residues. Per the germline V gene, CDR1 is MNHEY and CDR2 is SMNVEV (reference sequence).

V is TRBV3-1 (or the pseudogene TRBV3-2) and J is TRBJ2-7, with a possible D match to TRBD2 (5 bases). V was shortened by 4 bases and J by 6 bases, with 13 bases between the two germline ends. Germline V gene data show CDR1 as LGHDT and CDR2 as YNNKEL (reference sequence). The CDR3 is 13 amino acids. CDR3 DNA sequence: TGTGCCAGCAGCCTCATACTAGACCGCGAGCAGTACTTC. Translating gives CASSLILDREQYF.

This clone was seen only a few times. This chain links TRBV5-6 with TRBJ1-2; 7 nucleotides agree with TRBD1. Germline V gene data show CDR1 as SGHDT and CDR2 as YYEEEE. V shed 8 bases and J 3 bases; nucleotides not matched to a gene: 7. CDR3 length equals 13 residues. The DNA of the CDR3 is TGTGCCAGTACAGGGGCACCCTACTATGGCTACACCTTC. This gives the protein CASTGAPYYGYTF.

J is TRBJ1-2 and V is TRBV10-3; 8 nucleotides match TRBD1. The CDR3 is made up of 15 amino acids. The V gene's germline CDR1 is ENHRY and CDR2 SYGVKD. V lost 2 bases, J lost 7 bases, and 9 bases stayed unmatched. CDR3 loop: CAISELDRAIGGYTF. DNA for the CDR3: TGTGCCATCAGTGAGCTGGACAGGGCAATTGGTGGCTACACCTTC.